This TCR beta chain came from a study of T cell responses to AZD1222 COVID-19 vaccine. Points from the study as a whole: Spike-specific TCR breadth and depth went up after people got two AZD1222 doses. A mostly white British donor set with more females was recruited, and clonal diversity was possibly underestimated. The study found vaccine-associated CD4 TCRs spanning spike, dominant at 160-218 and 743-854.

Germline V gives CDR1 SGHDN, CDR2 FVKESK. The ends were cut back, 0 bases at V and 2 bases at J, with 8 bases in the middle. The CDR3 totals 14 residues. Some clones are missing from TCRdb's copy, which holds only in-frame ones; the method was immunoSEQ multiplex PCR. This sample has roughly 120,000 clones, with approximately 85% found just once. Points on this clone: What it binds is unknown.

V usage is TRBV14 and J usage is TRBJ2-7; tentatively, D is TRBD1 (5 bases). The source of this sequence is an adult in good health. The source material was peripheral blood, sampled on day 0 of AZD1222 vaccination. The CDR3 DNA is TGTGCCAGCAGCCAAGAAAGGGGTGCCTACGAGCAGTACTTC. It translates to CASSQERGAYEQYF.